This T cell receptor (beta chain) was retrieved from a study of cytomegalovirus exposure and HLA in healthy donors. The germline gives CDR1 SNHLY, CDR2 FYNNEI. The CDR3 has 16 amino acids. With 8 bases clipped from V and 4 bases from J, the junction kept 10 bases outside the gene matches. PCR involved 60 Vbeta and 13 Jbeta primers. Original handling: Per a later analysis, the number of unique TCR beta chains was approximately 80 million, of which about 11 million were shared. TCRdb's table, derived via immunoSEQ multiplex PCR, lists solely in-frame clones and lacks some. The V and J calls and clone size are taken from that table; D and trimming were inferred from the DNA. In the table there are 150,000 to 250,000 clones, 79% of which are singletons.

This clonotype originated in a girl aged 10 to 17 in good health and CMV-seropositive. The chain joins TRBV2 to TRBJ2-2; 10 positions agree with TRBD2. The specimen was PBMCs. DNA of the CDR3: TGTGCCAGCCTCTATAGCGGGGGGCCTTTCACCGGGGAGCTGTTTTTT. It encodes CASLYSGGPFTGELFF.